This T cell receptor beta chain was identified in a study of T-cell memory formation after mild COVID-19. V was clipped by 8 bases and J by 6 bases; unmatched bases: 7. This CDR3 spans 12 amino acids. Germline CDR1 and CDR2: DFQATT and SNEGSKA (reference sequence). Constant-segment primers and 5'RACE yielded cDNA libraries for TCR alpha and TCR beta, each carrying sample barcodes and UMIs. TCRdb ran MiXCR on the 5' RACE reads and lists one entry per CDR3 protein. The sample has roughly 50,000 distinct CDR3 sequences, more than 10% seen once. Relative to its sample, this clonotype is medium-sized. The rearrangement joins TRBV20-1 to TRBJ2-3; 8 bases match TRBD2. This receptor was identified in a man younger than 35 who had mild COVID-19 (a few samples of this study predate the infection). Cell type and time point are not known. Sequenced: PBMCs or a T cell subset sorted from them (not recorded which). CDR3 nucleotide sequence: TGCAGTTCACATAGCGGGGTGGATACGCAGTATTTT. This encodes CSSHSGVDTQYF.